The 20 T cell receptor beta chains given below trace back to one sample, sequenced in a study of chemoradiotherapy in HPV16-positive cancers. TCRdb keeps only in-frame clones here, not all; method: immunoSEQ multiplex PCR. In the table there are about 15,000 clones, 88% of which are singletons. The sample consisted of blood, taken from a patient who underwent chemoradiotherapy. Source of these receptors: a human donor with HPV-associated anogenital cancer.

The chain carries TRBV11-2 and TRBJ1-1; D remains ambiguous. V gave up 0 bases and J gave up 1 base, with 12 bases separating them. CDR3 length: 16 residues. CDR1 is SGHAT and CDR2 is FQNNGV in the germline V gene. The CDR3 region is CASSLDLAAANTEAFF. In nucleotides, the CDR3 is TGTGCCAGCAGCTTAGATCTTGCGGCGGCGAACACTGAAGCTTTCTTT.

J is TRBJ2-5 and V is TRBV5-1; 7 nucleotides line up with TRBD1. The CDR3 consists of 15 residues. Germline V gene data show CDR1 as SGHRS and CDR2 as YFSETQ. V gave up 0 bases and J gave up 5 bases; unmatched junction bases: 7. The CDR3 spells CASSLADRVRETQYF. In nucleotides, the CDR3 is TGCGCCAGCAGCTTGGCCGACAGGGTAAGGGAGACCCAGTACTTC.

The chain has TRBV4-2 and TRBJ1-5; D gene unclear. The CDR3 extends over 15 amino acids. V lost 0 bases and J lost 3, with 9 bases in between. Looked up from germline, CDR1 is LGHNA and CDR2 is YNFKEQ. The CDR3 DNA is TGTGCCAGCAGCCAAGATGAAAAACCCAATCAGCCCCAGCATTTT. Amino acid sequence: CASSQDEKPNQPQHF.

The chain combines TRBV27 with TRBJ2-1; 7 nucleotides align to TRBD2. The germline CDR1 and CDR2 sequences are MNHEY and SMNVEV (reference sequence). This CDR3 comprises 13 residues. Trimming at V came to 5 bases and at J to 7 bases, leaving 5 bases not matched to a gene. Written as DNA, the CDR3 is TGTGCCAGCAGTGCCAGCGGGATAAATGAGCAGTTCTTC. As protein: CASSASGINEQFF.

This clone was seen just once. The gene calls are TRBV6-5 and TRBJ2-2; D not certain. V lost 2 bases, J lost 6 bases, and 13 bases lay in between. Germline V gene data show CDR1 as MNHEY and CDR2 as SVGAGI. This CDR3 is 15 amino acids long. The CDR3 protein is CASSYGQRLSGELFF. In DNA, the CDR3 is TGTGCCAGCAGTTACGGTCAGAGACTCTCCGGGGAGCTGTTTTTT.

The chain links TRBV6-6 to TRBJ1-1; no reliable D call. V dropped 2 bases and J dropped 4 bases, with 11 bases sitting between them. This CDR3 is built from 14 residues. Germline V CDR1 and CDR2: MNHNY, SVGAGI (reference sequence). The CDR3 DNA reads TGTGCCAGCAGTTACCGTCGGGCAGGCACTGAAGCTTTCTTT. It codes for CASSYRRAGTEAFF.

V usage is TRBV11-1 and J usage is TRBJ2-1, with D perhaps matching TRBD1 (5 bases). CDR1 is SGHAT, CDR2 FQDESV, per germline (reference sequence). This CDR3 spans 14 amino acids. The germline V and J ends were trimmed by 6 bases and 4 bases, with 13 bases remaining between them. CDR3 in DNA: TGTGCCAGCAGTAGAGACAGTAGTTACAATGAGCAGTTCTTC. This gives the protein CASSRDSSYNEQFF.

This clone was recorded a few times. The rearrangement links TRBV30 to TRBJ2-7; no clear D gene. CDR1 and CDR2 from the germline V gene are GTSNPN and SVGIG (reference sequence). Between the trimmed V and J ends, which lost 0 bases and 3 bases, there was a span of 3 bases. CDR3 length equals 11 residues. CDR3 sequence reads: CAWSVLYEQYF. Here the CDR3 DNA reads TGTGCCTGGAGTGTACTCTACGAGCAGTACTTC.

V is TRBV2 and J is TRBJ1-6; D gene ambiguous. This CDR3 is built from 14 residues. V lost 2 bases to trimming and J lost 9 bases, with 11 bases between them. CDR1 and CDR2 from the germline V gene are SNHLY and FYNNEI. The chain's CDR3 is CASSERSLGSPLHF. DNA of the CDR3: TGTGCCAGCAGTGAAAGATCCCTCGGTTCACCCCTCCACTTT.

DNA of the CDR3: TGCGCCAGCAGTGTAAAGACTAGCGGGAGTGGGCCCTACAATGAGCAGTTCTTC. Translation: CASSVKTSGSGPYNEQFF. The chain carries TRBV10-1 and TRBJ2-1, with TRBD2 identical over 12 bases. CDR1 is WNHNN, CDR2 SYGVQD, per germline (reference sequence). V lost 4 bases and J lost 2; bases outside the gene matches: 9. The CDR3 loop spans 18 amino acids.

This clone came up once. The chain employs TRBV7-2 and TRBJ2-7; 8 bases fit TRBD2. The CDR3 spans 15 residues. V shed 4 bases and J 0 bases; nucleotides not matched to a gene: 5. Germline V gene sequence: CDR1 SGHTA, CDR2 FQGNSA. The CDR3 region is CASSSSGGSSYEQYF. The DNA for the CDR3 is TGTGCCAGCAGCTCGTCGGGGGGGTCCTCCTACGAGCAGTACTTC.

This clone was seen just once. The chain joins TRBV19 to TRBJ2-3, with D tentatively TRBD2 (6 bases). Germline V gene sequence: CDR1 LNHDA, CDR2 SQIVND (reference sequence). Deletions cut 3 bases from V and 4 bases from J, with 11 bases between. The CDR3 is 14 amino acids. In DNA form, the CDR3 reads TGTGCCAGTAGTATGAACGGGGGTTCAGATACGCAGTATTTT. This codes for CASSMNGGSDTQYF.

The CDR3 loop reads CASSLEAGSSYEQYF. DNA for the CDR3: TGTGCCAGCAGCTTGGAGGCGGGGAGCTCCTACGAGCAGTACTTC. This rearrangement joins TRBV5-4 to TRBJ2-7; D is perhaps TRBD2 (6 bases). The CDR3 length is 15 residues. Trimming removed 0 bases from V and 0 bases from J, with 10 bases in between. CDR1 is SGHNT, CDR2 YYREEE, per germline (reference sequence). The entire variable domain, with the rest obtained from reference TRBV5-4 and TRBJ2-7, is as follows: ETGVTQSPTHLIKTRGQQVTLRCSSQSGHNTVSWYQQALGQGPQFIFQYYREEENGRGNFPPRFSGLQFPNYSSELNVNALELDDSALYLCASSLEAGSSYEQYFGPGTRLTVT.

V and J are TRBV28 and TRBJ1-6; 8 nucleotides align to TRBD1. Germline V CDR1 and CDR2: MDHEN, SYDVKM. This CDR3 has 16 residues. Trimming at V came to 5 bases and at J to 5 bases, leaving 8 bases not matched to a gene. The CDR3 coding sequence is TGTGCCAGCAGTCCCCCGACAGGGGCTAATAATTCACCCCTCCACTTT. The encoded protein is CASSPPTGANNSPLHF.

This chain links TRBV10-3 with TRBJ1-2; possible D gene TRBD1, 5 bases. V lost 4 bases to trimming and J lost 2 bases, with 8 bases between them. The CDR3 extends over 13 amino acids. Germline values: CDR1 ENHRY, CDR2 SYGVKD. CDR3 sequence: CAISVGENYGYTF. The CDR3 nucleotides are TGTGCCATCAGTGTGGGGGAAAACTATGGCTACACCTTC.

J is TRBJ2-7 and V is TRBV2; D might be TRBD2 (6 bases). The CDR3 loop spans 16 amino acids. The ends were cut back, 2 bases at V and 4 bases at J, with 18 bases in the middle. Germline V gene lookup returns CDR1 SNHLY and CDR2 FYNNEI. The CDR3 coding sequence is TGTGCCAGCAGTGAAAGGAGGGCCGCCCTTTCTTACGAGCAGTACTTC. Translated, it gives CASSERRAALSYEQYF. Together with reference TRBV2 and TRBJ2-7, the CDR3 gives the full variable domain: EPEVTQTPSHQVTQMGQEVILRCVPISNHLYFYWYRQILGQKVEFLVSFYNNEISEKSEIFDDQFSVERPDGSNFTLKIRSTKLEDSAMYFCASSERRAALSYEQYFGPGTRLTVT.

The CDR3 DNA reads as TGTGCCAGCAGTTTGGCACAGTTGAACACCGGGGAGCTGTTTTTT. This codes for CASSLAQLNTGELFF. The chain joins TRBV27 to TRBJ2-2; no clear D. Looked up from germline, CDR1 is MNHEY and CDR2 is SMNVEV (reference sequence). The length of the CDR3 is 15 residues. Between the trimmed V and J ends, which lost 3 bases and 1 base, there was a span of 9 bases.

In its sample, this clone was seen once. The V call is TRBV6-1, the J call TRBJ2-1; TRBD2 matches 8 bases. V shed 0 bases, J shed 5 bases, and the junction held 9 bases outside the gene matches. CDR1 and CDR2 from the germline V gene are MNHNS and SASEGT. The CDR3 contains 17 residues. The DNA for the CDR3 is TGTGCCAGCAGTGAAGCCCTATCGGGGGGGGTAAACAATGAGCAGTTCTTC. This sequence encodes CASSEALSGGVNNEQFF.

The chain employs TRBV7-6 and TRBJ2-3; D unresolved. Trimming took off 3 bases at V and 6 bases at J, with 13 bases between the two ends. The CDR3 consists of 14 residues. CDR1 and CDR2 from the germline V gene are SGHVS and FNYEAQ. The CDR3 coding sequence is TGTGCCAGCAGCTTCGGCTATCTGGGCGATACGCAGTATTTT. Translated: CASSFGYLGDTQYF.

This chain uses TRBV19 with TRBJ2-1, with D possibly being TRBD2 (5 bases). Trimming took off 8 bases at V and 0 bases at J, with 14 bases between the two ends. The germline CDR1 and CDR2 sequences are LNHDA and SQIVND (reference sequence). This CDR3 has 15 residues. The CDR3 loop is CASRLTGSSYNEQFF. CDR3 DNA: TGTGCCAGTCGATTAACGGGAAGCTCCTACAATGAGCAGTTCTTC.